The sequence of this T cell receptor beta chain was determined in a study of CD8 T cells in ankylosing spondylitis. The study, taken as a whole, reports: What appeared characteristic of ankylosing spondylitis blood was a TCR beta motif of fewer than ten highly homologous variants.

In this sample, this clonotype turned up a few times. Its specificity is not known. One entry per CDR3 protein results from TCRdb running MiXCR on the 5' RACE reads. The table includes some 840,000 distinct CDR3 sequences, 12% detected once. The TCR comes from a male donor with ankylosing spondylitis. Material: blood, either unsorted or a sorted T cell fraction (not recorded which).

CDR3 nucleotides: TGTGCCAGCAGCCGGACAGGGGTAGAGCAGCCCCAGCATTTT. Translation: CASSRTGVEQPQHF. The genes are TRBV5-6 and TRBJ1-5; 9 bases agree with TRBD1. The CDR3 is made up of 14 amino acids. With V trimmed by 4 bases and J by 7 bases, 6 bases remained unmatched. Germline V gives CDR1 SGHDT, CDR2 YYEEEE.